This TCR beta chain was profiled in a study of OX40 agonist ivuxolimab in advanced cancers. Study context: Intravenous ivuxolimab was administered to patients every 2 weeks at 0.01 to 10 mg/kg. General study results and limits: Some nonresponders additionally presented with little normalized T-cell clonal expansion.

A remark on this clone: The antigen remains undetermined.

The CDR3 consists of 15 residues. Germline V gene data show CDR1 as SEHNR and CDR2 as FQNEAQ (reference sequence). V trimming: 5 bases; J trimming: 3 bases; junction bases outside the gene matches: 8. Generated by immunoSEQ multiplex PCR, the TCRdb table keeps only in-frame clones and is missing some. The table lists roughly 100,000 clones, just over 90% of them singletons. Exclusion of a patient followed from autoimmune disease history or systemic immunosuppression. Baseline was the first blood sampling point, followed by cycle 4 day 1 and cycle 7 day 1. The source of this sequence is an adult with an advanced solid tumor such as melanoma, head and neck, liver or kidney cancer. The chain uses TRBV7-9 and TRBJ2-3, with 7 nucleotides matching TRBD2. The sequencing used CD4+ or CD8+ T cells sorted from blood, collected in a trial of the OX40 agonist ivuxolimab. The CDR3 DNA reads as TGTGCCAGCAGCCTGTGGAGCGGGGAAACAGATACGCAGTATTTT. Protein: CASSLWSGETDTQYF.